Described below is a single TCR beta chain sequence and its context. Its target is unknown. The CDR3 is 14 amino acids. Germline CDR1 and CDR2: ENHRY and SYGVKD. V was pared by 6 bases and J by 7 bases, with 11 bases of the junction left unmatched. The treatment here: oral pan-JAK inhibitor, 5-10 mg twice daily. Peripheral blood, together with lesional scalp punch biopsies, was collected from alopecia areata patients. cDNA serving as the sequencing template came from extracted, reverse transcribed RNA. Using immunoSEQ multiplex PCR, the repertoire was profiled, and TCRdb retains in-frame clones only, with some absent. The data show about 180,000 clones, less than 70% seen once. The data derive from a study of CD8+ T cells in alopecia areata. At the level of the study: Tofacitinib continued for 6 to 18 months and was then withheld for 6 months.

Whole-study findings and limits: Scalp clonality, together with expanded CD8+ clones among the top 100, fell significantly with tofacitinib.

The chain joins TRBV10-3 to TRBJ1-2; 7 bases match TRBD1. This TCR came from a human donor with alopecia areata. The starting material was CD8+ T cells sorted from blood, obtained at week 24, from a patient treated with tofacitinib. The CDR3 sequence is CAIRDRGQPLGYTF. The CDR3 nucleotides are TGTGCCATCAGGGACCGGGGACAGCCTCTTGGCTACACCTTC.